The clone carrying this T cell receptor (beta chain) appeared a few times. Its target is not known. The sample belongs to a study of blood T cells in healthy people across ages. Using a J-beta primer mix together with a sample-barcoded 5' primer, a second PCR was run for roughly 6 to 12 cycles. TCRdb re-called the 5' RACE reads through MiXCR, storing one row per CDR3 protein. The repertoire holds 1.5 million to 2 million distinct CDR3 sequences, approximately 39% seen once, with under 25% in the top ten. CDR1 is MGHRA and CDR2 is YSYEKL in the germline V gene. CDR3 length: 15 residues. With 4 bases removed from V and 2 bases from J, the gap between germline ends came to 13 bases. Study-wide points: Percentage of naive T cells showed a strong correlation with TCR beta diversity.

The specimen sequenced was blood. The gene calls are TRBV4-1 and TRBJ2-3; a possible D gene is TRBD2 (5 bases). This TCR was recovered from a human donor in good health. This CDR3 is CASSPIGLNTDTQYF. CDR3 nucleotides: TGCGCCAGCAGCCCAATCGGACTGAACACAGATACGCAGTATTTT.